This T cell receptor beta chain was documented in a study of blood T cells in healthy people across ages. General study points: Long-lived donors exceeded aged donors in naive CD4+ cells and diversity.

With respect to this clonotype: Its antigen is currently unknown.

V gave up 1 base and J gave up 7 bases; unmatched junction bases: 15. CDR3 length: 19 residues. CDR1 and CDR2 (germline): SGHNT, YENEEA. Using a J-beta primer mix together with a sample-barcoded 5' primer, a second PCR was run for roughly 7 to 11 cycles. TCRdb used MiXCR to reprocess the 5' RACE reads, holding one entry per CDR3 protein. Counted here are about 780,000 distinct CDR3 sequences, around 24% occurring once; the ten biggest clones make up around 3%. About 10 milliliters of peripheral blood were drawn from each donor into EDTA-treated tubes. These sequences were also reported in another study, on T cells of mothers and their children. This second report adds: Per 15 ul, 1.5 ug of RNA was used, with all extracted RNA going into cDNA synthesis. Versus unrelated pairs, overlap was slightly higher in related mother-child pairs, without reaching significance.

The clonotype was recovered from a boy younger than 18 in good health. The gene calls are TRBV11-3 and TRBJ2-3; 12 positions match TRBD1. Sequencing used blood. The CDR3 DNA reads as TGTGCCAGCAGCTTAGTGGTATGGGGACAGGGGGCGAATACCCATACGCAGTATTTT. Translated, it gives CASSLVVWGQGANTHTQYF.